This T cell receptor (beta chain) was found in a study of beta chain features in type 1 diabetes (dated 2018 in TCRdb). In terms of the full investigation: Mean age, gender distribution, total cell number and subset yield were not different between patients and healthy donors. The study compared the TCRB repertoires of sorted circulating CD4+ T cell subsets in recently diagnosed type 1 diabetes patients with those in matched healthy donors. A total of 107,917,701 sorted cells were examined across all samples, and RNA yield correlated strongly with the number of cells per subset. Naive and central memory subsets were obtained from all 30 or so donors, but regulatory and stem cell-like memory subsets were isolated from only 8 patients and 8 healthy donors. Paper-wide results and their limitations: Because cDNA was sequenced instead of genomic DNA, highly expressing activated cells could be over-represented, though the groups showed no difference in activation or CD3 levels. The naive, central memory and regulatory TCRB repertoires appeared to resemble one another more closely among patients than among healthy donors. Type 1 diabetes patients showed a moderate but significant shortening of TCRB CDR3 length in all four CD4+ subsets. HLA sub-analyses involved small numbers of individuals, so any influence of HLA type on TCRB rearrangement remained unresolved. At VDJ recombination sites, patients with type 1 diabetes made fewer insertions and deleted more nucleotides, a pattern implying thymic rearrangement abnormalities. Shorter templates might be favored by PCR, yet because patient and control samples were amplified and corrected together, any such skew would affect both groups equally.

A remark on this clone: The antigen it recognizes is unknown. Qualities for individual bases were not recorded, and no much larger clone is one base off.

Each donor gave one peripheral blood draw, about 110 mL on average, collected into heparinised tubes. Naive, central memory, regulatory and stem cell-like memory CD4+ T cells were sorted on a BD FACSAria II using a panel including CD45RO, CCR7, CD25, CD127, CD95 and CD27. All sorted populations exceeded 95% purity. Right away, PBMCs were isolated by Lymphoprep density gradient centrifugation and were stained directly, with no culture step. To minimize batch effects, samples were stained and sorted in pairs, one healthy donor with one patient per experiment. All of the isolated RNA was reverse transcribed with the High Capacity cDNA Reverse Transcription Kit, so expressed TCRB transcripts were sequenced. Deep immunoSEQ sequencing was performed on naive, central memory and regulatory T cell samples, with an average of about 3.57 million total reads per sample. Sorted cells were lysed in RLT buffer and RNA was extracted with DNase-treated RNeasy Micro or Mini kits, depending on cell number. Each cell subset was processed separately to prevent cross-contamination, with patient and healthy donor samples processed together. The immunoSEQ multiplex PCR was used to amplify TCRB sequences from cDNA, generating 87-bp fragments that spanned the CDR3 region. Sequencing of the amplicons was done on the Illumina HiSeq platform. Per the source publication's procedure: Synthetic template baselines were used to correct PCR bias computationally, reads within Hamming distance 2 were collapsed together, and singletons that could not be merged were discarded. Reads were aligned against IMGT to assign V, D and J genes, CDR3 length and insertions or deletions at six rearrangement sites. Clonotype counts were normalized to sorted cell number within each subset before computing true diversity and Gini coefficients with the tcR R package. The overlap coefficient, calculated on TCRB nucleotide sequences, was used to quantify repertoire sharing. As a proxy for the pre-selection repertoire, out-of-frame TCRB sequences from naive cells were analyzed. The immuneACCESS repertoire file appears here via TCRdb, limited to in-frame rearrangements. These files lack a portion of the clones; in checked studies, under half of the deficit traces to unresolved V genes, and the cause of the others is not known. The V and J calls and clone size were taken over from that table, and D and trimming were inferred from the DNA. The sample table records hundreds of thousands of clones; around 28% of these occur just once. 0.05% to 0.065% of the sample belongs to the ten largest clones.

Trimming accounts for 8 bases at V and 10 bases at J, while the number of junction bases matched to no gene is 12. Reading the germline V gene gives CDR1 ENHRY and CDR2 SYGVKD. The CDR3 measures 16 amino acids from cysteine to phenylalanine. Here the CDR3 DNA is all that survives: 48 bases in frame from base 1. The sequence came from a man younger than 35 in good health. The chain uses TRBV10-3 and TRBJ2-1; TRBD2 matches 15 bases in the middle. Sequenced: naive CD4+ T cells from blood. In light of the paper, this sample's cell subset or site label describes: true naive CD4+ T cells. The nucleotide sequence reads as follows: TGTGCCATCTCGGAGACTAGGACTAGCGGGAGGGACGAGCAGTTCTTC. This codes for CAISETRTSGRDEQFF.